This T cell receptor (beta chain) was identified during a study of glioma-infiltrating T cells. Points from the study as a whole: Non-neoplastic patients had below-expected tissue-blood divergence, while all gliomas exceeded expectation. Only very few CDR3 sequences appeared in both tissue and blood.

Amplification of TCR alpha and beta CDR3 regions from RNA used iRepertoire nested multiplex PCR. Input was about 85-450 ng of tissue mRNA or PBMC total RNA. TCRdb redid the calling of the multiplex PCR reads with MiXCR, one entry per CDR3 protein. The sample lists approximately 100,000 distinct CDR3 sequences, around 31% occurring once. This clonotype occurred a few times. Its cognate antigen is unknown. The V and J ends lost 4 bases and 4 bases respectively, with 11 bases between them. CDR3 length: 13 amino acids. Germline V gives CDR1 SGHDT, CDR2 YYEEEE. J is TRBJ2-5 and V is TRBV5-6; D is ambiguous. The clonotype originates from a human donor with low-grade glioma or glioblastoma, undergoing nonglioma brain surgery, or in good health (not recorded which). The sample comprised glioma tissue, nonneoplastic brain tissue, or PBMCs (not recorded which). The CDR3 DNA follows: TGTGCCAGCAGCGGCATAGTAACAGAGACCCAGTACTTC. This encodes CASSGIVTETQYF.